This entry describes one T cell receptor (beta chain). The antigen is unknown. With V trimmed by 5 bases and J by 9 bases, 7 bases remained unmatched. The germline gives CDR1 MNHEY, CDR2 SVGAGI. The length of the CDR3 is 15 residues. This sample's time point: neoterminal ileum biopsy at postoperative endoscopy, about 6 months after surgery. Some clones are missing from TCRdb's copy, which holds only in-frame ones; the method was immunoSEQ multiplex PCR. The sample carries 15,000 to 20,000 clones, approximately 77% recorded once. This sample stems from a study of T cell repertoires in ileal Crohn's disease. Study information: Patients had a median roughly 8-year disease duration, and around 35% were active smokers. M6 samples are neoterminal ileum biopsies from postoperative colonoscopy. Study-level results: High-frequency clones were more common in sorted CD8 than CD4 cells. Within the first postoperative year, endoscopy came at median roughly 7.3 months.

This receptor was identified in an adult with Crohn's disease. The rearrangement joins TRBV6-5 to TRBJ2-1; TRBD2 matches 13 bases. The sample was ileal tissue. CDR3 protein: CASSPGLAGVGEQFF. In DNA, the CDR3 is TGTGCCAGCAGTCCAGGACTAGCGGGGGTGGGTGAGCAGTTCTTC.